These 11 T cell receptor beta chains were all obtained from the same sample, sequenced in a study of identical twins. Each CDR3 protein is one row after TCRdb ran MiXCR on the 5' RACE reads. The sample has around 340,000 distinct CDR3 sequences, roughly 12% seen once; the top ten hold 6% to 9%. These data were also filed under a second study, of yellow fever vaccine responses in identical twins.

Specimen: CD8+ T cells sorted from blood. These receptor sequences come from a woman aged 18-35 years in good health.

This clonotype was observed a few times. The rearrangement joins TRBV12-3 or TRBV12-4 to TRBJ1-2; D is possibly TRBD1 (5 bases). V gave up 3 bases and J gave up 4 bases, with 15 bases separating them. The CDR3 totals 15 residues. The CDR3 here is CASSFAPGRLYGYTF. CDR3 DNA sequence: TGTGCCAGCAGTTTTGCCCCAGGGAGACTCTATGGCTACACCTTC.

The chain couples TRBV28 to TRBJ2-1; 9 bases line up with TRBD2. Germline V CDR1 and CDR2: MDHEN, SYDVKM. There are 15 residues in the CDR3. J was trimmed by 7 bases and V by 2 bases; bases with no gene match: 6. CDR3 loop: CASSLAGGPLNEQFF. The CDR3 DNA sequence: TGTGCCAGCAGTTTAGCGGGAGGGCCCTTGAATGAGCAGTTCTTC.

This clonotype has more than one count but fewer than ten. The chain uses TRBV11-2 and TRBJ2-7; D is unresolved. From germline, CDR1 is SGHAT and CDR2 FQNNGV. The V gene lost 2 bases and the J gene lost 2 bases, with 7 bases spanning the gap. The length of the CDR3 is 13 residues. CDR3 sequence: CASSLQSAYEQYV. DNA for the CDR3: TGTGCCAGCAGCTTACAAAGCGCCTACGAGCAGTACGTC.

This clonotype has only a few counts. Written as DNA, the CDR3 is TGCGCCAGCAGGGTCAACATGAACACTGAAGCTTTCTTT. Protein: CASRVNMNTEAFF. This chain links TRBV5-1 with TRBJ1-1; the D is unclear. This CDR3 is built from 13 residues. V was shortened by 5 bases and J by 0 bases, with 8 bases between the two germline ends. The germline V gene encodes CDR1 SGHRS and CDR2 YFSETQ.

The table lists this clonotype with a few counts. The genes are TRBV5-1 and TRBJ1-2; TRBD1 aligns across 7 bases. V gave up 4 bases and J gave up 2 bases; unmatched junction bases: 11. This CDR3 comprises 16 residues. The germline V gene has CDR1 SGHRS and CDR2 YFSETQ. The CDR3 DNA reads TGCGCCAGCAGCCCCCATCCGGGACAGCAAAACTATGGCTACACCTTC. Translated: CASSPHPGQQNYGYTF.

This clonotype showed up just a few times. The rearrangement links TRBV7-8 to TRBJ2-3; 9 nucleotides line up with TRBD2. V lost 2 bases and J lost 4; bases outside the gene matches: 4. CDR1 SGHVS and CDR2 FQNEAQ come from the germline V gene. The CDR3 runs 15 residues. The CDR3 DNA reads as TGTGCCAGCAGCTTATTAGCGGGAGTCCCAGATACGCAGTATTTT. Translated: CASSLLAGVPDTQYF.

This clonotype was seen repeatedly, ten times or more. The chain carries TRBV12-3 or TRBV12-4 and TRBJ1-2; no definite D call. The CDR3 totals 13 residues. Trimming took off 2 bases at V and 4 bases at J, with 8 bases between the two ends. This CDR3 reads CASSLREFYGYTF. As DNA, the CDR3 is TGTGCCAGCAGTTTACGGGAATTCTATGGCTACACCTTC.

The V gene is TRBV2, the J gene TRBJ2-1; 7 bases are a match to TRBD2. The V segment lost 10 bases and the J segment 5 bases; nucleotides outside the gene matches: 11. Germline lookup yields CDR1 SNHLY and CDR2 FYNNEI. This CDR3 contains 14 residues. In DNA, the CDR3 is TGTGCCACAGCGTGGGGCGGGAGCGACAATGAGCAGTTCTTC. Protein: CATAWGGSDNEQFF.

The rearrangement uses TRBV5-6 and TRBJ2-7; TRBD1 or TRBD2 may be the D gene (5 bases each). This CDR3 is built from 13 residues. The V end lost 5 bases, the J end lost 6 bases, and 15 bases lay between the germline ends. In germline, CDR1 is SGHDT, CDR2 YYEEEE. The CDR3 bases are TGTGCCAGCAGTAGGGGAGCGGCGTTCGAGCAGTACGTC. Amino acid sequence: CASSRGAAFEQYV.

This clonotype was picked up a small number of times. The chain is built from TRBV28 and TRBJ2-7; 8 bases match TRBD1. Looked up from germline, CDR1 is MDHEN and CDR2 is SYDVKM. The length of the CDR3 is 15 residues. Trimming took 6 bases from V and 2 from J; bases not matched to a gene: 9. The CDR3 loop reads CASSPPGTGPYEQYF. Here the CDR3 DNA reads TGTGCCAGCAGCCCCCCTGGGACAGGCCCCTACGAGCAGTACTTC.

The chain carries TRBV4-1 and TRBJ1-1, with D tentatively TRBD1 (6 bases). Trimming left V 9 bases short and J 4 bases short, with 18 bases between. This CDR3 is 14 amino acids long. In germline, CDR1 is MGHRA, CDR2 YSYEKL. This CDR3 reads CASENRVGSTEAFF. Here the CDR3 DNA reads TGCGCCAGTGAGAACAGGGTAGGGAGCACTGAAGCTTTCTTT.